This entry describes one T cell receptor (beta chain). The antigen remains unidentified. V was cut by 4 bases and J by 4 bases, with 11 bases left in between. The CDR3 extends over 13 amino acids. From germline, CDR1 is SGHRS and CDR2 YFSETQ. The repertoire was sequenced with immunoSEQ multiplex PCR; TCRdb's copy has only in-frame clones and lacks some. The sample lists tens of thousands of clones, around 80% occurring once. The record originates from a study of T cell responses to AZD1222 COVID-19 vaccine. Study-wide results and limits: Among spike-specific TCRs, nearly half reportedly target unmutated variant regions. Distributed over spike, vaccine-associated CD4 TCRs predominated at 160-218 and 743-854.

This sequence was found in an adult who received the MenACWY meningococcal vaccine as a control. The gene calls are TRBV5-1 and TRBJ1-1; perhaps TRBD1 as D (6 bases). The sequences come from peripheral blood, collected 28 days after the second dose of the MenACWY control vaccine. The chain's CDR3 is CASSPTGPTEAFF. CDR3 bases: TGCGCCAGCAGCCCAACAGGGCCCACTGAAGCTTTCTTT.